The next 26 T cell receptor beta chains were all read from a single sample in a study of OX40 agonist ivuxolimab in advanced cancers. This table comes from immunoSEQ multiplex PCR, and its TCRdb copy is limited to in-frame clones, with some not included. This sample carries some 59,000 clones, around 83% of them seen once, and the ten largest clones take 2.4%. Sequenced here: CD4+ or CD8+ T cells sorted from blood, sampled in a trial of the OX40 agonist ivuxolimab. All receptors derive from an adult with an advanced solid tumor such as melanoma, head and neck, liver or kidney cancer.

The chain has TRBV19 and TRBJ2-3; 7 positions agree with TRBD1. The CDR3 covers 12 residues. Germline values: CDR1 LNHDA, CDR2 SQIVND (reference sequence). The V and J ends lost 3 bases and 15 bases, in that order; junction bases with no gene match: 9. Written as DNA, the CDR3 is TGTGCCAGTAGTATCCGACAGGGTGCAATTTATTTT. It yields the protein CASSIRQGAIYF. The whole variable domain, filled in from reference TRBV19 and TRBJ2-3, reads DGGITQSPKYLFRKEGQNVTLSCEQNLNHDAMYWYRQDPGQGLRLIYYSQIVNDFQKGDIAEGYSVSREKKESFPLTVTSAQKNPTAFYLCASSIRQGAIYFGPGTRLTVL.

The gene calls are TRBV10-3 and TRBJ2-7; TRBD1 might be the D (6 bases). V lost 6 bases and J 1 base, leaving 13 bases between the germline ends. Germline lookup yields CDR1 ENHRY and CDR2 SYGVKD. This CDR3 has 14 amino acids. The CDR3 region is CAIRNTTGSYEQYF. CDR3 coding DNA: TGTGCCATCAGGAACACGACAGGTTCCTACGAGCAGTACTTC.

V is TRBV6-1 and J is TRBJ1-1; possibly TRBD1 for D (5 bases). CDR1 is MNHNS, CDR2 SASEGT, per germline. The length of the CDR3 is 15 residues. With 8 bases removed from V and 4 bases from J, the gap between germline ends came to 20 bases. CDR3 protein: CASVRQGFGGTEAFF. Here the CDR3 DNA reads TGTGCCAGCGTTCGGCAGGGCTTCGGGGGCACTGAAGCTTTCTTT.

V is TRBV5-8 and J is TRBJ1-1; the D is unclear. V dropped 2 bases and J dropped 7 bases, with 6 bases sitting between them. Germline assignment: CDR1 SGHTS and CDR2 YDEGEE. The CDR3 consists of 11 residues. The CDR3 region has the DNA TGTGCCAGCAGCTTCCGGATTGAAGCTTTCTTT. It translates to CASSFRIEAFF. The full variable domain, with the rest looked up from reference TRBV5-8 and TRBJ1-1, is EAGVTQSPTHLIKTRGQQATLRCSPISGHTSVYWYQQALGLGLQFLLWYDEGEERNRGNFPPRFSGRQFPNYSSELNVNALELEDSALYLCASSFRIEAFFGQGTRLTVV.

The chain links TRBV19 to TRBJ1-1; the D gene is possibly TRBD1 (5 bases). The CDR3 length is 14 residues. The V gene's germline CDR1 is LNHDA and CDR2 SQIVND (reference sequence). V lost 6 bases and J lost 0, with 11 bases in between. CDR3 coding DNA: TGTGCCAGTAGACGGGGCACAATGAACACTGAAGCTTTCTTT. Protein sequence: CASRRGTMNTEAFF.

This clone has a handful of counts. This chain joins TRBV2 and TRBJ1-6, with a tentative D call TRBD1 (6 bases). Germline V gene sequence: CDR1 SNHLY, CDR2 FYNNEI. Trimming removed 6 bases from V and 8 bases from J, with 11 bases in between. This CDR3 has 13 amino acids. CDR3 loop: CASSGGMDSPLHF. The CDR3 DNA reads as TGTGCCAGCAGCGGGGGCATGGATTCACCCCTCCACTTT.

The V call is TRBV9, the J call TRBJ1-2; perhaps TRBD1 as D (5 bases). Trimming pared 7 bases from V and 11 bases from J, leaving 21 bases between. There are 13 residues in the CDR3. Germline V CDR1 and CDR2: SGDLS, YYNGEE. CDR3 residues: CASRGSGGTVYTF. CDR3 DNA: TGTGCCAGCCGTGGGTCGGGGGGTACGGTGTACACCTTC.

This clone was counted only a few times. V and J are TRBV15 and TRBJ1-4; D perhaps matches TRBD1 (6 bases). The CDR3 extends over 13 amino acids. In germline, CDR1 is LNHNV, CDR2 YYDKDF (reference sequence). V dropped 7 bases and J dropped 4 bases, with 10 bases sitting between them. The CDR3 sequence: CATTGVLNEKLFF. The CDR3 DNA sequence: TGTGCCACCACAGGGGTCCTTAATGAAAAACTGTTTTTT.

The chain couples TRBV19 to TRBJ1-1; D gene unclear. The CDR3 runs to 17 residues. V was cut by 1 base and J by 5 bases, with 20 bases left in between. CDR1 and CDR2 (germline): LNHDA, SQIVND (reference sequence). The CDR3 reads CASSIAPVGALRTEAFF. The CDR3 DNA reads as TGTGCCAGTAGTATAGCCCCCGTAGGCGCCTTGAGGACTGAAGCTTTCTTT.

V gene TRBV10-2 combines with J gene TRBJ2-5; D gene ambiguous. The CDR3 is made up of 14 amino acids. CDR1 is WSHSY and CDR2 is SAAADI in the germline V gene. The V and J ends lost 5 bases and 3 bases respectively, with 13 bases between them. The CDR3 DNA reads as TGCGCCAGCAGTTTGGGTCAACTGAAAGAGACCCAGTACTTC. Translating it yields CASSLGQLKETQYF.

The V gene is TRBV20-1, the J gene TRBJ2-1; D is undetermined. Per the germline V gene, CDR1 is DFQATT and CDR2 is SNEGSKA (reference sequence). V lost 2 bases and J lost 8, with 4 bases in between. CDR3 length: 10 amino acids. The CDR3 nucleotides read TGCAGTGCTAGATCGTATGAGCAGTTCTTC. Translating it yields CSARSYEQFF.

This chain links TRBV5-4 with TRBJ1-2; D unresolved. CDR3 length: 13 amino acids. Trimming pared 0 bases from V and 9 bases from J, leaving 12 bases between. Germline V lookup: CDR1 SGHNT, CDR2 YYREEE (reference sequence). CDR3 region: CASSLGQDQRYTF. The CDR3 bases are TGTGCCAGCAGCTTGGGGCAGGATCAACGCTACACCTTC.

This clone has just one count. The rearrangement uses TRBV19 and TRBJ2-5; D may be TRBD2 (5 bases). CDR1 is LNHDA, CDR2 SQIVND, per germline (reference sequence). Trimming pared 1 base from V and 2 bases from J, leaving 11 bases between. This CDR3 has 15 residues. DNA of the CDR3: TGTGCCAGTAGTATAGGGGTGGGGAGACAAGAGACCCAGTACTTC. Translation gives CASSIGVGRQETQYF.

The rearrangement links TRBV2 to TRBJ1-1; D is ambiguous. Trimming stripped 3 bases from V and 3 bases from J, with 11 bases between. The germline gives CDR1 SNHLY, CDR2 FYNNEI. The CDR3 is 14 residues long. CDR3 residues: CASSDRLGDTEAFF. The CDR3 DNA reads TGTGCCAGCAGTGACCGTCTTGGAGACACTGAAGCTTTCTTT.

The chain links TRBV27 to TRBJ1-4; 9 nucleotides align to TRBD1. The V segment lost 2 bases and the J segment 6 bases; nucleotides outside the gene matches: 4. The germline gives CDR1 MNHEY, CDR2 SMNVEV (reference sequence). This CDR3 has 15 amino acids. The CDR3 DNA sequence: TGTGCCAGCAGTTTACTGGGACAGGGTCATGAAAAACTGTTTTTT. It yields the protein CASSLLGQGHEKLFF.

The chain recombines TRBV6-5 with TRBJ2-7, with D possibly TRBD2 on 5 matching bases. The CDR3 covers 15 residues. V lost 5 bases and J lost 2, with 16 bases in between. Germline values: CDR1 MNHEY, CDR2 SVGAGI. CDR3 in DNA: TGTGCCAGCAGTCAAACCCGGGGTCCCACCTACGAGCAGTACTTC. This translates into CASSQTRGPTYEQYF.

The CDR3 DNA reads as TGTGCCAGCAGCGTAGGAGGGGTTCAAGAGACCCAGTACTTC. Translating gives CASSVGGVQETQYF. This chain links TRBV9 with TRBJ2-5; D is possibly TRBD1 or TRBD2 (5 bases each). This CDR3 has 14 amino acids. From germline, CDR1 is SGDLS and CDR2 YYNGEE. Trimming removed 0 bases from V and 2 bases from J, with 8 bases in between.

This clone was counted a single time. This chain connects TRBV6-1 to TRBJ2-7; possible D gene TRBD1, 6 bases. V was pared by 0 bases and J by 0 bases, with 12 bases between. The CDR3 is 16 amino acids. Germline V lookup: CDR1 MNHNS, CDR2 SASEGT. The CDR3 DNA is TGTGCCAGCAGTGAAGCGGGGGCGGGTAGCTCCTACGAGCAGTACTTC. Translation: CASSEAGAGSSYEQYF.

The chain carries TRBV5-4 and TRBJ2-2; the D gene could be TRBD1 or TRBD2 (6 bases each). The germline V gene encodes CDR1 SGHNT and CDR2 YYREEE (reference sequence). This CDR3 has 16 residues. Deletions cut 0 bases from V and 6 bases from J, with 15 bases between. In DNA form, the CDR3 reads TGTGCCAGCAGCTTGGAAGGGGGGCTTAACTCCGGGGAGCTGTTTTTT. Translation gives CASSLEGGLNSGELFF.

This clone has a handful of counts. The chain combines TRBV11-1 with TRBJ1-2; 9 nucleotides match TRBD1. This CDR3 is 15 amino acids long. V gave up 5 bases and J gave up 7 bases; unmatched junction bases: 11. In germline, CDR1 is SGHAT, CDR2 FQDESV (reference sequence). In DNA, the CDR3 is TGTGCCAGCAGCCGCACGGGACAGGGAGGATTTGGCTACACCTTC. Translating it yields CASSRTGQGGFGYTF.

CDR3 loop: CASSMETSGSSYNEQFF. The CDR3 nucleotides read TGTGCCAGCAGCATGGAGACTAGCGGGAGCTCCTACAATGAGCAGTTCTTC. V usage is TRBV21-1 and J usage is TRBJ2-1; the table's D call, TRBD2, has no DNA check behind it. TRBV21-1 counts as a pseudogene. The CDR3 covers 17 residues.

This clone was counted once. This chain uses TRBV9 with TRBJ2-5; D uncertain. Per germline, CDR1 SGDLS and CDR2 YYNGEE. The ends were cut back, 1 base at V and 3 bases at J, with 7 bases in the middle. The CDR3 loop spans 13 amino acids. CDR3 protein: CASSVYGEETQYF. The CDR3 nucleotides are TGTGCCAGCAGCGTATACGGAGAAGAGACCCAGTACTTC.

CDR3 sequence reads: CASNLSAAPTRPGHPGCEQYF. Here the CDR3 DNA reads TGTGCCAGCAACTTAAGCGCTGCACCAACACGACCGGGACATCCGGGGTGCGAGCAGTACTTC. The gene calls are TRBV21-1 and TRBJ2-7; the DNA was not used to check the table's D call, TRBD1. TRBV21-1 is given as a pseudogene. The CDR3 is 21 amino acids.

This chain connects TRBV28 to TRBJ1-1; 8 bases agree with TRBD1. Germline CDR1 MDHEN, CDR2 SYDVKM. The V gene end was trimmed by 4 bases and the J gene end by 5 bases; junction bases not matched to a gene: 9. The CDR3 spans 15 residues. The CDR3, as DNA: TGTGCCAGCAGTTCAGGGGGCGCCCCGTCGACTGAAGCTTTCTTT. It specifies CASSSGGAPSTEAFF. The full variable domain, its missing parts supplied by reference TRBV28 and TRBJ1-1, is DVKVTQSSRYLVKRTGEKVFLECVQDMDHENMFWYRQDPGLGLRLIYFSYDVKMKEKGDIPEGYSVSREKKERFSLILESASTNQTSMYLCASSSGGAPSTEAFFGQGTRLTVV.

This clone has a handful of counts. V gene TRBV6-5 combines with J gene TRBJ1-1, with D unclear. Per the germline V gene, CDR1 is MNHEY and CDR2 is SVGAGI. This CDR3 comprises 15 residues. V shed 0 bases and J shed 0 bases, with 8 bases lying between them. CDR3 in DNA: TGTGCCAGCAGTTACTCAGGACTCATGAACACTGAAGCTTTCTTT. Encoded protein: CASSYSGLMNTEAFF.

The rearrangement uses TRBV7-8 and TRBJ2-1, with D possibly matching TRBD2 (5 bases). Germline V gene lookup returns CDR1 SGHVS and CDR2 FQNEAQ. The V and J ends lost 5 bases and 8 bases respectively, with 28 bases between them. The CDR3 is 18 residues long. The CDR3 region has the DNA TGTGCCAGCAGCCCGAGATTAGATCGGACTCTTGGTTGGGATGAGCAGTTCTTC. Encoded protein: CASSPRLDRTLGWDEQFF.